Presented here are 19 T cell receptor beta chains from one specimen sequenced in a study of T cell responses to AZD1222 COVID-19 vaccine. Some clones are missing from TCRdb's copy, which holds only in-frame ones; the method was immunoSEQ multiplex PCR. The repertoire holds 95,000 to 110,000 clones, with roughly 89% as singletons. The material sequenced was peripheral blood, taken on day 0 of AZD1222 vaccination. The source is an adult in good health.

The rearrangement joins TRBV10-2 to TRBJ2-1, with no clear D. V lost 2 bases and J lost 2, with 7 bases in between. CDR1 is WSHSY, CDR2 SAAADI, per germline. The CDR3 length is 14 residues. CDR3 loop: CASSEQTTYNEQFF. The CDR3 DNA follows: TGCGCCAGCAGTGAGCAAACCACCTACAATGAGCAGTTCTTC.

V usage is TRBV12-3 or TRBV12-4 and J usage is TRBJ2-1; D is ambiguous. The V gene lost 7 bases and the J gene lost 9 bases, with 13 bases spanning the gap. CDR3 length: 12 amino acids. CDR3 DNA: TGTGCCAGCAAGGAGATGAGATTTGAGCAGTTCTTC. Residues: CASKEMRFEQFF.

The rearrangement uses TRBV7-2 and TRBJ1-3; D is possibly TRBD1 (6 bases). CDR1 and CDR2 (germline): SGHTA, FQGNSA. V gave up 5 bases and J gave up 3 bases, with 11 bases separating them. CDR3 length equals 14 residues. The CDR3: CASSPGRGGNTIYF. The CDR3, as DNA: TGTGCCAGCAGCCCCGGCAGGGGTGGAAACACCATATATTTT.

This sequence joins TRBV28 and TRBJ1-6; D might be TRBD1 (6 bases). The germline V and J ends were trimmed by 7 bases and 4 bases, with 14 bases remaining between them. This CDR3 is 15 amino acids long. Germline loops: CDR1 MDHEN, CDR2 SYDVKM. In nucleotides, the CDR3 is TGTGCCAGCACCCTCGACAGGCCTTATAATTCACCCCTCCACTTT. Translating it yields CASTLDRPYNSPLHF.

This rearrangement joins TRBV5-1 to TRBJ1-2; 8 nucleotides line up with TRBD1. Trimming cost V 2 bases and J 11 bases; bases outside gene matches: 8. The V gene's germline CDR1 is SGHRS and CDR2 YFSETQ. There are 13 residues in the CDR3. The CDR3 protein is CASSFGQGEGYTF. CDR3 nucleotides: TGCGCCAGCAGCTTTGGACAGGGAGAGGGATACACCTTC.

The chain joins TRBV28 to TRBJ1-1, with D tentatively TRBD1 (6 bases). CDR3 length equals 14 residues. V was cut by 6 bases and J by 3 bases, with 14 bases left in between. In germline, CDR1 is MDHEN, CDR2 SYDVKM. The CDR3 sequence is CASRRGTRDTEAFF. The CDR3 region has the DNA TGTGCCAGCAGGAGGGGGACTAGGGACACTGAAGCTTTCTTT. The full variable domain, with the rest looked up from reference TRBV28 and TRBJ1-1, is DVKVTQSSRYLVKRTGEKVFLECVQDMDHENMFWYRQDPGLGLRLIYFSYDVKMKEKGDIPEGYSVSREKKERFSLILESASTNQTSMYLCASRRGTRDTEAFFGQGTRLTVV.

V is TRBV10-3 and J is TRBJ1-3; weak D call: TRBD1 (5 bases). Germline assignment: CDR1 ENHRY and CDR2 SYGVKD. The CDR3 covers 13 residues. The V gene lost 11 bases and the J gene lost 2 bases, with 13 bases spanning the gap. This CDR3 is CAVSREAGNTIYF. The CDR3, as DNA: TGTGCCGTGAGCAGGGAAGCTGGAAACACCATATATTTT.

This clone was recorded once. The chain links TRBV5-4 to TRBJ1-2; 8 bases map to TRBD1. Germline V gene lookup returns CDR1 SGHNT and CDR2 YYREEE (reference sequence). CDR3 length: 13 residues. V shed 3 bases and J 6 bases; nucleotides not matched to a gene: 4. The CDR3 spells CASSYRGSDGYTF. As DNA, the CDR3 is TGTGCCAGCAGCTACAGGGGGAGTGATGGCTACACCTTC.

The CDR3, as DNA: TGCAGTGCTGAGATCGGAGCCCAGCATTTT. The encoded protein is CSAEIGAQHF. The V and J genes are TRBV20-1 and TRBJ1-5; D remains unclear. Looked up from germline, CDR1 is DFQATT and CDR2 is SNEGSKA (reference sequence). V was trimmed by 5 bases and J by 11 bases, leaving 10 bases between them. The CDR3 runs to 10 residues.

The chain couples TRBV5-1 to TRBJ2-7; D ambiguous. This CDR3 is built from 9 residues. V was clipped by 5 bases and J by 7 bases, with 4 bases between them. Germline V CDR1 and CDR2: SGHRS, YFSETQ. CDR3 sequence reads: CASRGEQYF. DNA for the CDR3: TGCGCCAGCAGAGGGGAGCAGTACTTC.

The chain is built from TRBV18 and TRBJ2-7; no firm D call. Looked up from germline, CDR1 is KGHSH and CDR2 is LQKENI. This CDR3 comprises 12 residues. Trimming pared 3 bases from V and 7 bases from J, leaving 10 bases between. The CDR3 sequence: CASSPSSQEQYF. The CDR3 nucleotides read TGTGCCAGCTCACCGAGCTCTCAGGAGCAGTACTTC. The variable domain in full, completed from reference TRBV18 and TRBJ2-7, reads NAGVMQNPRHLVRRRGQEARLRCSPMKGHSHVYWYRQLPEEGLKFMVYLQKENIIDESGMPKERFSAEFPKEGPSILRIQQVVRGDSAAYFCASSPSSQEQYFGPGTRLTVT.

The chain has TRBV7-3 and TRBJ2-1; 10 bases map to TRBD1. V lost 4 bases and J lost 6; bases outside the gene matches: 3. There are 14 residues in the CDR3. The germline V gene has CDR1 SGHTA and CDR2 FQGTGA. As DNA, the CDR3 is TGTGCCAGCAGCTCCCGGGACAGGGGCAATGAGCAGTTCTTC. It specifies CASSSRDRGNEQFF.

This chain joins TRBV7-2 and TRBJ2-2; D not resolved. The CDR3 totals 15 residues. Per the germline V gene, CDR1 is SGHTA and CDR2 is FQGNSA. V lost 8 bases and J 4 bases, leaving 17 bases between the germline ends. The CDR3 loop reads CASAPRQFPTGELFF. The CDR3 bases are TGTGCCAGCGCCCCTAGGCAGTTTCCCACCGGGGAGCTGTTTTTT.

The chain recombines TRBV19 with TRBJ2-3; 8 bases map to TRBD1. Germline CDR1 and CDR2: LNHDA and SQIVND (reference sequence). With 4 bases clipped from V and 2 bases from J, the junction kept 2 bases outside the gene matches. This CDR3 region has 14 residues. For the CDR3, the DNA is TGTGCCAGTAGTAGGGGACAGGCCACAGATACGCAGTATTTT. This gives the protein CASSRGQATDTQYF.

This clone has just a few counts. CDR3 in DNA: TGCGCCAGCAGCTTGGGGGACAGCACATATGGCTACACCTTC. Protein sequence: CASSLGDSTYGYTF. This chain connects TRBV5-1 to TRBJ1-2, with TRBD1 identical over 7 bases. Germline V gives CDR1 SGHRS, CDR2 YFSETQ. V lost 0 bases, J lost 5 bases, and 4 bases stayed unmatched. The CDR3 consists of 14 residues. Using reference TRBV5-1 and TRBJ1-2 for the parts outside the CDR3, the full variable domain is KAGVTQTPRYLIKTRGQQVTLSCSPISGHRSVSWYQQTPGQGLQFLFEYFSETQRNKGNFPGRFSGRQFSNSRSEMNVSTLELGDSALYLCASSLGDSTYGYTFGSGTRLTVV.

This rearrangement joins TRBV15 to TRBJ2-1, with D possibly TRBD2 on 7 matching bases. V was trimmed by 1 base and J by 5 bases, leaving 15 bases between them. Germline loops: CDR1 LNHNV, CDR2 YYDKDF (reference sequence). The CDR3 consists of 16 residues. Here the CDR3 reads CATSRGVGGLHNEQFF. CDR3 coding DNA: TGTGCCACCAGCAGAGGGGTCGGGGGGCTACACAATGAGCAGTTCTTC.

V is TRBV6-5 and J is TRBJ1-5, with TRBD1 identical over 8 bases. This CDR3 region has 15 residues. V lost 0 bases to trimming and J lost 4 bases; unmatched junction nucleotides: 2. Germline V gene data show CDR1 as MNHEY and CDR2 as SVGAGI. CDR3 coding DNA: TGTGCCAGCAGTTACTCGGGGACAGGAAATCAGCCCCAGCATTTT. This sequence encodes CASSYSGTGNQPQHF.

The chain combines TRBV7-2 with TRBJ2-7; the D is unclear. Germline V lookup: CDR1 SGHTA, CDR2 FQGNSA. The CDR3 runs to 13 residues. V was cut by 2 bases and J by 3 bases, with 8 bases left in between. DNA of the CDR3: TGTGCCAGCAGCTTAAGCCCCTTCTACGAGCAGTACTTC. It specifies CASSLSPFYEQYF.

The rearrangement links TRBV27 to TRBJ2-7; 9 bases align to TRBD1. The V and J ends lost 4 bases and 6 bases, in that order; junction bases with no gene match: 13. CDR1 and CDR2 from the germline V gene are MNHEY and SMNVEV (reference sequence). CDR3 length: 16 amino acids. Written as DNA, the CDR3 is TGTGCCAGCAGTTCCTCCTCCGGGACAGGGAGACGCGAGCAGTACTTC. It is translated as CASSSSSGTGRREQYF.